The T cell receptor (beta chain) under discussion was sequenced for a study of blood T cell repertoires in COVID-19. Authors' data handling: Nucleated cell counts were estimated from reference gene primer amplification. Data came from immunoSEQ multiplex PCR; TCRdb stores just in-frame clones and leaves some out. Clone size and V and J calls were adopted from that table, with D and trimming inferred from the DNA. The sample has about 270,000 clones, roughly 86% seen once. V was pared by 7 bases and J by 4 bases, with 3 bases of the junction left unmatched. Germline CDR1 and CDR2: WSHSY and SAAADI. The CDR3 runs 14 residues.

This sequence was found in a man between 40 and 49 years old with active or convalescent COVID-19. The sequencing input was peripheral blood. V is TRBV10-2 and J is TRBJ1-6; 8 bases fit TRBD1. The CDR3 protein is CASKGQAYNSPLHF. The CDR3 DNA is TGCGCCAGCAAGGGACAGGCTTATAATTCACCCCTCCACTTT.